The clone carrying this T cell receptor (beta chain) was recorded a few times. These data are taken from a study of blood T cell repertoires in COVID-19. Study-wide context: The cDNA or gDNA used as material had been derived from T cells, B-cell-depleted T cells, or PBMCs.

Measured with immunoSEQ multiplex PCR; TCRdb has only the in-frame clones, and not every one. The data contain about 50,000 clones, about four fifths of them singletons. This CDR3 has 13 residues. CDR1 is MGHRA, CDR2 YSYEKL, per germline. V was shortened by 1 base and J by 12 bases, with 12 bases between the two germline ends. The specimen was peripheral blood. The genes are TRBV4-1 and TRBJ1-4; the D is unclear. The receptor's source is a man aged 70-80 years with active COVID-19. CDR3 in amino acids: CASSQVGSQELFF. DNA for the CDR3: TGCGCCAGCAGCCAAGTGGGCAGCCAGGAACTGTTTTTT.